This record looks at one T cell receptor beta chain sequence and its context. The record originates from a study of CD8 T cells in Susac syndrome. Patients with Susac syndrome showed fulfilment of recently defined diagnostic criteria for definite or probable disease. Trimming cost V 4 bases and J 5 bases, with 23 bases left between them. From germline, CDR1 is LGHNA and CDR2 YNFKEQ. The CDR3 runs 17 residues. Reverse transcription of roughly 0.5 to 1 ug RNA used random hexamers. TCRdb itself ran the immunoSEQ multiplex PCR reads through MiXCR, one entry per CDR3 protein. Of roughly 80,000 distinct CDR3 sequences in the sample, roughly 94% are singletons; the top ten hold 0.5% to 0.65%.

What was sequenced was CD8+ T cells from PBMCs. V and J are TRBV4-2 and TRBJ1-1, with a tentative D call TRBD1 (6 bases). This receptor was taken from a human donor with Susac syndrome. CDR3: CASSLGGGAAMLTEAFF. CDR3 nucleotide sequence: TGTGCCAGCAGCCTCGGGGGGGGCGCGGCCATGCTGACTGAAGCTTTCTTT.